Below, one TCR beta chain is given with its context. Profiling relied on immunoSEQ multiplex PCR, and the TCRdb table lists in-frame clones only, not all of them. The table records approximately 81,000 clones, 80% to 90% of them present only once. This sample is drawn from a study of technical replicates of blood from a handful of donors. The germline gives CDR1 MGHDK, CDR2 SYGVNS. CDR3 length: 11 amino acids. Trimming pared 8 bases from V and 3 bases from J, leaving 4 bases between. This TCR derives from a human donor in good health. Some clones in this sample may be carry-over from other donors' samples. Sequencing was performed on PBMCs. This rearrangement joins TRBV25-1 to TRBJ2-2, with no clear D. The CDR3 nucleotides read TGTGCCAGCCAATACACCGGGGAGCTGTTTTTT. Translating it yields CASQYTGELFF.